These T cell receptor beta chains were read from a single sample in a study of T cells in Graves' hyperthyroidism and ophthalmopathy. Using its own MiXCR run on the multiplex PCR reads, TCRdb lists one record per CDR3 protein. The data hold hundreds of thousands of distinct CDR3 sequences, with just under 20% observed a single time. Sequencing input: blood. These receptor sequences come from a man in his forties with Graves' ophthalmopathy. CDR3s include the opening cysteine and the closing phenylalanine or tryptophan. A D gene is named only where the DNA matches it firmly. Some rows mark clone size as missing; the rest say once, few, many or name a class of expanded clone.

d_call,j_call,v_call,clone_size,cdr3_nt,cdr3_aa
-,TRBJ2-2,TRBV27,-,TGTGCCAGCAGGGATACAGGGTACAACACCGGGGAGCTGTTTTTT,CASRDTGYNTGELFF
-,TRBJ2-2,TRBV6-1,-,TGTGCCACCCTCCCCGGACAGTTTAACACCGGGGAGCTGTTTTTT,CATLPGQFNTGELFF
TRBD2,TRBJ2-1,TRBV30,-,TGTGCCTGGAGTCAATGGGGGAGGGATGAGCAGTTCTTC,CAWSQWGRDEQFF
TRBD1,TRBJ1-2,TRBV28,many,TGTGCCAGCAGTTCCCCCAACTCAGGGGGCGAGGGAAACTATGGCTACACCTTC,CASSSPNSGGEGNYGYTF
-,TRBJ1-6,TRBV12-3/TRBV12-4,many,TGTGCCAGCAGTCTCGGAGACTCCTATAATTCACCCCTCCACTTT,CASSLGDSYNSPLHF
TRBD1,TRBJ2-1,TRBV10-3,few,TGTGCCATCAGTGGGCCCGGGACAGGGGCCCTCAGGTTCTTC,CAISGPGTGALRFF
-,TRBJ2-2,TRBV5-1,once,TGCGCCAGCAGCTTTGGTGGGGCCGGGACCGGGGAGCTGTTTTTT,CASSFGGAGTGELFF
-,TRBJ2-3,TRBV24-1,-,TGTGCCACCAGTGATCCAGGGTTAGATACGCAGTATTTT,CATSDPGLDTQYF
-,TRBJ1-2,TRBV13,-,TGTGCCAGCAGCCCCCGGAGGGGACGGACTTATGGCTACACCTTC,CASSPRRGRTYGYTF
TRBD1,TRBJ2-1,TRBV28,-,TGTGCCAGCAGCCCCCGACAGGGGGCGAGGGGCAATGAGCAGTTCTTC,CASSPRQGARGNEQFF
TRBD2,TRBJ2-7,TRBV5-1,many,TGCGCCAGCAGCCCAGAGGCTAGCGGGATAAGCGAGCAGTACTTC,CASSPEASGISEQYF
TRBD2,TRBJ2-5,TRBV5-6,-,TGTGCCAGCAGCTTCGGACTAGCGGGAGATGAGACCCAGTACTTC,CASSFGLAGDETQYF
TRBD1,TRBJ1-5,TRBV12-3/TRBV12-4,many,TGTGCCAGCAGTACCGACAGGGGTGGCAATCAGCCCCAGCATTTT,CASSTDRGGNQPQHF
TRBD2,TRBJ2-5,TRBV28,many,TGTGCCAGCAGTACCGGACTAGCGGGGGCCCAAGAGACCCAGTACTTC,CASSTGLAGAQETQYF
TRBD2,TRBJ2-2,TRBV6-2/TRBV6-3,-,TGTGCCAGCAGAGGACTAGACCCTAACACCGGGGAGCTGTTTTTT,CASRGLDPNTGELFF
-,TRBJ2-1,TRBV9,few,TGTGCCAGCAGCGTGGGCAGGGGGGGCAATGAGCAGTTCTTC,CASSVGRGGNEQFF
-,TRBJ1-4,TRBV7-9,few,TGTGCCAGCAGCTTAGATGTGGGGTACGAAAAACTGTTTTTT,CASSLDVGYEKLFF
TRBD1,TRBJ1-1,TRBV30,many,TGTGCCTGGGCTCAGGGGGTTATCACTGAAGCTTTCTTT,CAWAQGVITEAFF
-,TRBJ2-6,TRBV6-1,-,TGTGCCAGCACGGACTCCCACAGCTCTGGGGCCAACGTCCTGACTTTC,CASTDSHSSGANVLTF
TRBD2,TRBJ2-7,TRBV5-5,few,TGTGCCAGCAGCACGGGACTAGCGGGGATCTACGAGCAGTACTTC,CASSTGLAGIYEQYF
-,TRBJ1-4,TRBV2,-,TGTGCCAGCAGAGTAAAAGAAAAACTGTTTTTT,CASRVKEKLFF
-,TRBJ1-2,TRBV2,-,TGTGCCAGCAGCGGTATCCAGGGTTTGGGCGGCTACACCTTC,CASSGIQGLGGYTF
TRBD1,TRBJ2-7,TRBV6-1,-,TGTGCCAGCAGTTTGGACAGGGGCATATACGAGCAGTACTTC,CASSLDRGIYEQYF
TRBD1,TRBJ1-1,TRBV6-1,few,TGTGCCACCAAGAGAGACAGGGTGGTATCTGAAGCTTTCTTT,CATKRDRVVSEAFF
TRBD2,TRBJ2-7,TRBV6-1,many,TGTGCCAGCACCAGGGCGGGAGGCGACTACGAGCAGTACTTC,CASTRAGGDYEQYF
-,TRBJ2-3,TRBV30,many,TGTGCCTGGAGTGGGGAGACAGATACGCAGTATTTT,CAWSGETDTQYF
TRBD1,TRBJ2-5,TRBV12-3/TRBV12-4,many,TGTGCCAGCAGCAGAGGGACAGCCGAGACCCAGTACTTC,CASSRGTAETQYF
TRBD2,TRBJ2-2,TRBV3-1,few,TGTGCCAGCCGCCGGGGGGGGCTTACCGGGGAGCTGTTTTTT,CASRRGGLTGELFF
-,TRBJ1-2,TRBV18,few,TGTGCCAGCTCACGCGGGGCAGGGGAGGATGGCTACACCTTC,CASSRGAGEDGYTF
-,TRBJ1-6,TRBV12-3/TRBV12-4,few,TGTGCCAGCAGCCGGACATGGAGCTCCTATAATTCACCCCTCCACTTT,CASSRTWSSYNSPLHF
-,TRBJ1-4,TRBV7-9,-,TGTGCCAGCAGCTTAAACACCTACAATGAAAAACTGTTTTTT,CASSLNTYNEKLFF
TRBD1,TRBJ1-2,TRBV2,many,TGTGCCACCCTTCCAGGGGGTACTAACTATGGCTACACCTTC,CATLPGGTNYGYTF
-,TRBJ1-2,TRBV28,many,TGTGCCAGCAGCGCCCGGGGCCGAGAGGGCTACACCTTC,CASSARGREGYTF
TRBD2,TRBJ2-5,TRBV29-1,few,TGCAGCGTTGTGAAGGGAAAAACTAGCGGGGGTTCAGAGACCCAGTACTTC,CSVVKGKTSGGSETQYF
-,TRBJ2-7,TRBV3-1,many,TGTGCCAGCAGCCCCACCCGGGTCCACGAGCAGTACTTC,CASSPTRVHEQYF
-,TRBJ2-2,TRBV5-6,few,TGTGCCAGCAGCTTTACCATTACCGGGGAGCTGTTTTTT,CASSFTITGELFF
TRBD1,TRBJ1-2,TRBV19,-,TGTGCCAGTAGTACAGGGGGCGGCTATGGCTACACCTTC,CASSTGGGYGYTF
-,TRBJ2-1,TRBV11-3,few,TGTGCCAGCAGCTCGTTTGACAGGACCTACAATGAGCAGTTCTTC,CASSSFDRTYNEQFF
TRBD2,TRBJ2-5,TRBV9,-,TGTGCCAACAGCGGCCGGGCTAGCGGGAGTATGAAGACCCAGTACTTC,CANSGRASGSMKTQYF
TRBD2,TRBJ2-3,TRBV3-1,many,TGTGCCAGCGGCTCCCCCCGGGGGGTGTTGGATACGCAGTATTTT,CASGSPRGVLDTQYF
TRBD2,TRBJ2-1,TRBV7-9,-,TGTGCCAGCTTCCCTAGCGGGGCCAATGAGCAGTTCTTC,CASFPSGANEQFF
TRBD1,TRBJ2-7,TRBV30,few,TGTGCCTGGAGTGTATCGGTCAGGGGGTCTGAGCAGTACTTC,CAWSVSVRGSEQYF
-,TRBJ2-7,TRBV5-1,few,TGCGCCAGCTCGATAACCTTGGGGGAGCAGTACTTC,CASSITLGEQYF
-,TRBJ1-5,TRBV12-3/TRBV12-4,-,TGTGCCAGCAGTCCATACCCGGGAGGCCCCAATCAGCCCCAGCATTTT,CASSPYPGGPNQPQHF
-,TRBJ1-1,TRBV12-3/TRBV12-4,-,TGTGCCAGCAGTTTCCCGGACGGGACATCGAAAGCTTTCTTT,CASSFPDGTSKAFF
TRBD2,TRBJ2-3,TRBV27,few,TGTGCCAGCAGTACGACTAGCGGGGGTTGGTTTACGCAGTATTTT,CASSTTSGGWFTQYF
TRBD1,TRBJ1-1,TRBV7-3,many,TGTGCCAGCAGCTCCTTACAGGGGGTGGACACTGAAGCTTTCTTT,CASSSLQGVDTEAFF
TRBD1,TRBJ1-2,TRBV2,-,TGTGCCAGCAACCCCGGGACAGCAACTAACTATGGCTACACCTTC,CASNPGTATNYGYTF
TRBD2,TRBJ2-7,TRBV20-1,many,TGCAGTGCTAGACTAGCGGATTCCTACGAGCAGTACTTC,CSARLADSYEQYF
TRBD2,TRBJ2-5,TRBV7-2,many,TGTGCCAGCAGCTTAGACATCGGACTAGCGGGAGAGACCCAGTACTTC,CASSLDIGLAGETQYF
-,TRBJ2-7,TRBV5-1,-,TGCGCCAGCAGCATGATATACAGGGCCGAGCAGTACTTC,CASSMIYRAEQYF
-,TRBJ1-1,TRBV18,few,TGTGCCAGCTCAGGCGAACGAATGAACACTGAAGCTTTCTTT,CASSGERMNTEAFF
-,TRBJ2-1,TRBV12-3/TRBV12-4,many,TGTGCCAGCAGTTTAGGGCTAGCTGGTGAGCAGTTCTTC,CASSLGLAGEQFF
TRBD1,TRBJ1-4,TRBV7-2,few,TGTGCCAGCAGCTTAGATGGTGAGGGGGCGAGAGAAAAACTGTTTTTT,CASSLDGEGAREKLFF
-,TRBJ1-1,TRBV5-1,many,TGCGCCAGCAGCTTTGCCGAACAAGCTTTCTTT,CASSFAEQAFF